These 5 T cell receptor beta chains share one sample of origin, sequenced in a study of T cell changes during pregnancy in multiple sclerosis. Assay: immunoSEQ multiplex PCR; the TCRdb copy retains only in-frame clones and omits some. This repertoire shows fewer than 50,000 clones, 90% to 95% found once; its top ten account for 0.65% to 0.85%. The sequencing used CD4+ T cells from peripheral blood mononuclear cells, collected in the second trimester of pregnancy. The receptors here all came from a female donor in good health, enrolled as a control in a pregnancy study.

This CDR3 is CASSFGQGSTDTQYF. CDR3 sequence (DNA): TGTGCCAGCAGCTTTGGACAGGGAAGCACAGATACGCAGTATTTT. The rearrangement links TRBV7-9 to TRBJ2-3, with 8 bases that match TRBD1. The CDR3 is 15 amino acids. Trimming cost V 3 bases and J 0 bases; bases outside gene matches: 2. CDR1 and CDR2 from the germline V gene are SEHNR and FQNEAQ (reference sequence).

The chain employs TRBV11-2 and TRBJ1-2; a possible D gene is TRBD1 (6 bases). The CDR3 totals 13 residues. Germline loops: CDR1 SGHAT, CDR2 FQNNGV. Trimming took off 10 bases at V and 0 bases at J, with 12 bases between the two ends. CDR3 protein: CATTGPTNYGYTF. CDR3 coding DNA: TGTGCCACCACAGGGCCCACTAACTATGGCTACACCTTC.

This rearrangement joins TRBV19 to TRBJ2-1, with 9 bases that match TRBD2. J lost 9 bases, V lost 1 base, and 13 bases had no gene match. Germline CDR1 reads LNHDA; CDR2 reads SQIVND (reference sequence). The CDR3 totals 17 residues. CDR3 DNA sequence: TGTGCCAGTAGTATAGGCGGCGGGGGGGCCCACAGGAGTGAGCAGTTCTTC. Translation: CASSIGGGGAHRSEQFF.

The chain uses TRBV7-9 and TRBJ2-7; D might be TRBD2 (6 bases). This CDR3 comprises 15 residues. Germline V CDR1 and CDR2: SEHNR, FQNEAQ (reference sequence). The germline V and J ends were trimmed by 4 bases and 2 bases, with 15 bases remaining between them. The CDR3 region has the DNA TGTGCCAGCAGCTCCACCGGGACTCTAGCCTACGAGCAGTACTTC. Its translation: CASSSTGTLAYEQYF.

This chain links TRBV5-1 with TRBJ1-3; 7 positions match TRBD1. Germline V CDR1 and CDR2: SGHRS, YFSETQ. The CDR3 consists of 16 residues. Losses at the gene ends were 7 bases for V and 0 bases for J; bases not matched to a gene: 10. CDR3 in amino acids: CASGRGGSDSGNTIYF. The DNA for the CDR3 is TGCGCCAGCGGACGAGGGGGCTCCGACTCTGGAAACACCATATATTTT. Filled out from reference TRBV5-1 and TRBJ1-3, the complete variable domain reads KAGVTQTPRYLIKTRGQQVTLSCSPISGHRSVSWYQQTPGQGLQFLFEYFSETQRNKGNFPGRFSGRQFSNSRSEMNVSTLELGDSALYLCASGRGGSDSGNTIYFGEGSWLTVV.